The clone carrying this T cell receptor (beta chain) was seen many times. Disease duration under 2 months; hyperthyroidism patients were aged 18 to 65. Diagnoses rested on clinical symptoms, serum thyroxine and TRAb, thyroid ultrasound and orbital computed tomography. The PBMCs had their origin in roughly 9.8 ml of fresh peripheral blood. This specimen belongs to a study of T cells in Graves' hyperthyroidism and ophthalmopathy. The germline V gene encodes CDR1 SGHAT and CDR2 FQNNGV. V dropped 1 base and J dropped 4 bases, with 13 bases sitting between them. The CDR3 contains 15 residues. It was RNA transcripts that yielded the amplified TCR beta CDR3 regions. The TCR CDR3 was amplified in a first-round RT-PCR using the HTBI primer set. MiXCR, applied by TCRdb to the multiplex PCR reads, yields one record per CDR3 protein. The table has under 800,000 distinct CDR3 sequences, roughly 15% seen once.

The chain joins TRBV11-2 to TRBJ2-5; D may match TRBD1 or TRBD2 (7 bases each). The sample was blood. The clonotype comes from a woman aged 18-29 years with Graves' hyperthyroidism. The CDR3 nucleotides are TGTGCCAGCAGCTTAGCTCCAGGGGGGGGAGAGACCCAGTACTTC. It yields the protein CASSLAPGGGETQYF.